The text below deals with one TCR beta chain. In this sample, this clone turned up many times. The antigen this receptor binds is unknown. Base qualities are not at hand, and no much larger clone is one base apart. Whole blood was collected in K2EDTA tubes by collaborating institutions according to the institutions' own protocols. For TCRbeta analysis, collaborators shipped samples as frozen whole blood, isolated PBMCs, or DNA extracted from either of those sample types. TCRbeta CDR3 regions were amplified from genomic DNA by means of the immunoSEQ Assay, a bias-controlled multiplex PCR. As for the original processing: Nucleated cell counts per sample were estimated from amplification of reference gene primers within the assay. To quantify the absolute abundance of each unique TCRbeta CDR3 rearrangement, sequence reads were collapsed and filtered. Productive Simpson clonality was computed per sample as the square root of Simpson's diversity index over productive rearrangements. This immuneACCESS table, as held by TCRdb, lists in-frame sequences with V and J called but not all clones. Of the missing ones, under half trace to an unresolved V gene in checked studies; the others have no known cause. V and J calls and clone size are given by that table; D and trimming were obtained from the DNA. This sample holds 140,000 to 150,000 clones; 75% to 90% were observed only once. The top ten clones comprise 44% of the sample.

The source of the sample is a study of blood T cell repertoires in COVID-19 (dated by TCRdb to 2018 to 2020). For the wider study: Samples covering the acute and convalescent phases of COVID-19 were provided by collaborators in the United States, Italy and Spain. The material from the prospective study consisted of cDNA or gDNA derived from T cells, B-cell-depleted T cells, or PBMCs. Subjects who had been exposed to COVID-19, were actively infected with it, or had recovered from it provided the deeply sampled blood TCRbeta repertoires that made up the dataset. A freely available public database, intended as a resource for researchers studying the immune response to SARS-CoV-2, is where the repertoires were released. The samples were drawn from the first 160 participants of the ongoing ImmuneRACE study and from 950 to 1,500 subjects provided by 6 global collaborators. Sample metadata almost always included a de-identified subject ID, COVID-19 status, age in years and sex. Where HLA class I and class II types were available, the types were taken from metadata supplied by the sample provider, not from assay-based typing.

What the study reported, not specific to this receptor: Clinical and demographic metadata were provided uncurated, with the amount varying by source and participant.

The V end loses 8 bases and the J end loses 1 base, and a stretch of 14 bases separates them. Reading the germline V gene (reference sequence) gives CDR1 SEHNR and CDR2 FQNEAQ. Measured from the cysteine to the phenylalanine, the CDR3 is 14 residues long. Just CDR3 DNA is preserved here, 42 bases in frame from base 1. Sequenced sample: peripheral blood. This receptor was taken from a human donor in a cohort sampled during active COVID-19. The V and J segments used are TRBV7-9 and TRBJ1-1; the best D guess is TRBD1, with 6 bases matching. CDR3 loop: CASQGNFPNTEAFF. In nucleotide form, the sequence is TGTGCCAGCCAGGGGAATTTCCCGAACACTGAAGCTTTCTTT.